This T cell receptor (beta chain) emerged from a study of blood T cell repertoires in COVID-19. The CDR3 length is 12 residues. The V end lost 2 bases, the J end lost 6 bases, and 7 bases lay between the germline ends. Germline V gene data show CDR1 as KGHSH and CDR2 as LQKENI. Data came from immunoSEQ multiplex PCR; TCRdb stores just in-frame clones and leaves some out. In the table there are 200,000 or so clones, 81% of which are singletons. Sequencing was carried out using peripheral blood. This TCR was recovered from a woman of 80 years or more with COVID-19, enrolled during active disease. This chain connects TRBV18 to TRBJ1-2; D is unclear. CDR3 loop: CASSPFADGYTF. DNA for the CDR3: TGTGCCAGCTCACCATTTGCAGATGGCTACACCTTC.